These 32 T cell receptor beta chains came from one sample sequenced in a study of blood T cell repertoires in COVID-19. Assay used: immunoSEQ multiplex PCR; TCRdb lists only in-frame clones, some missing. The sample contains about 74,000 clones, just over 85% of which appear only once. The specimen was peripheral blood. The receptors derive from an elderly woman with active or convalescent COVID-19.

Written as DNA, the CDR3 is TGTGCCAGCAGCCAAGATTGGCCCCAGGGCGAGGGCTACACCTTC. Translation gives CASSQDWPQGEGYTF. The gene calls are TRBV3-1 (or the pseudogene TRBV3-2) and TRBJ1-2; D possibly corresponds to TRBD1 (5 bases). The CDR3 runs 15 residues. V was cut by 0 bases and J by 8 bases, with 16 bases left in between. The V gene's germline CDR1 is LGHDT and CDR2 YNNKEL (reference sequence).

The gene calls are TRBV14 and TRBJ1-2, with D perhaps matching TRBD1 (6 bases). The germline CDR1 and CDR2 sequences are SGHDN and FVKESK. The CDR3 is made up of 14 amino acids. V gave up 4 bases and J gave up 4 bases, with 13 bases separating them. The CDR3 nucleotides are TGTGCCAGCAGCCTAGGGGGGGCAAGCTATGGCTACACCTTC. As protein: CASSLGGASYGYTF.

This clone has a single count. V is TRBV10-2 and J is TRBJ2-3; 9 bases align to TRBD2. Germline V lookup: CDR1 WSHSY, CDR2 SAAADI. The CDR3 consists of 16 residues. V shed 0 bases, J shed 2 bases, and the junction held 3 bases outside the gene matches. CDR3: CASSESSGGTTDTQYF. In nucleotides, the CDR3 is TGCGCCAGCAGTGAGTCCAGCGGGGGGACCACAGATACGCAGTATTTT.

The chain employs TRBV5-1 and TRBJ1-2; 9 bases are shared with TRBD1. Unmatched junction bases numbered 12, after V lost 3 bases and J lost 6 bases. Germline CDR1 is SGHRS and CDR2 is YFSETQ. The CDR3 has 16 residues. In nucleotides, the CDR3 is TGCGCCAGCAGCTCGGGACAGGGTTTAACGGAAGATGGCTACACCTTC. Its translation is CASSSGQGLTEDGYTF.

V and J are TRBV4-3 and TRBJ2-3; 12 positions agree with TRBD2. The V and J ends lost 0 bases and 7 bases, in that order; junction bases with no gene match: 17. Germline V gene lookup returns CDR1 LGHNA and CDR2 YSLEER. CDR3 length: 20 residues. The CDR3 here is CASSQDWASGGAVVTNTQYF. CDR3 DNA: TGCGCCAGCAGCCAAGATTGGGCTAGCGGGGGGGCGGTCGTTACGAATACGCAGTATTTT.

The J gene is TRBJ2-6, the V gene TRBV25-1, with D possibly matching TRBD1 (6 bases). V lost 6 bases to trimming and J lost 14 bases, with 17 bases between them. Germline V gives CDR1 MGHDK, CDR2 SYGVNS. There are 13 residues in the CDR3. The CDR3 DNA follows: TGTGCCAGCAGCCCCCAGGGCAGGGGTCTCCTGACTTTC. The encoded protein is CASSPQGRGLLTF.

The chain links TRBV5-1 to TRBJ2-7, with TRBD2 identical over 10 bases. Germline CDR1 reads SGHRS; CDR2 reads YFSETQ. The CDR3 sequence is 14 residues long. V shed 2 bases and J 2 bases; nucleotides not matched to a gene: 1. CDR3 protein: CASSLSGGAYEQYF. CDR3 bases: TGCGCCAGCAGCTTAAGCGGGGGGGCCTACGAGCAGTACTTC.

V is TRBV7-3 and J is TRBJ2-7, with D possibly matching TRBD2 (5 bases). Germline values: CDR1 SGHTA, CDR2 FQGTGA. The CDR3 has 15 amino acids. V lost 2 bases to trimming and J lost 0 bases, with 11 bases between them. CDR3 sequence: CASSLQTGSSYEQYF. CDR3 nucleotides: TGTGCCAGCAGCTTACAAACGGGGAGCTCCTACGAGCAGTACTTC.

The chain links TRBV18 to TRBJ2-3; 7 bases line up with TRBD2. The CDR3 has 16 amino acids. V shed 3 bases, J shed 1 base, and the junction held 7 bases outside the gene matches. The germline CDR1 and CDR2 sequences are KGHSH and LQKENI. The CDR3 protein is CASSPARGDGTDTQYF. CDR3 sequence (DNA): TGTGCCAGCTCACCGGCTCGGGGGGACGGCACAGATACGCAGTATTTT.

CDR3 region: CASNRGQGNNEQFF. DNA for the CDR3: TGTGCCAGCAACCGGGGACAGGGGAACAATGAGCAGTTCTTC. The chain is built from TRBV9 and TRBJ2-1, with 10 positions matching TRBD1. CDR3 size: 14 residues. The V gene's germline CDR1 is SGDLS and CDR2 YYNGEE. Trimming at V came to 6 bases and at J to 5 bases, leaving 5 bases not matched to a gene.

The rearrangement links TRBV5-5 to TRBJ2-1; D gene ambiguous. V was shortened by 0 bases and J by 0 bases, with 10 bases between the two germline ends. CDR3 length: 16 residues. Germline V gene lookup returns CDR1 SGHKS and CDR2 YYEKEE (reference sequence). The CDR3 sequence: CASSLEPRSSYNEQFF. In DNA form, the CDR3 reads TGTGCCAGCAGCTTGGAGCCTAGGAGCTCCTACAATGAGCAGTTCTTC.

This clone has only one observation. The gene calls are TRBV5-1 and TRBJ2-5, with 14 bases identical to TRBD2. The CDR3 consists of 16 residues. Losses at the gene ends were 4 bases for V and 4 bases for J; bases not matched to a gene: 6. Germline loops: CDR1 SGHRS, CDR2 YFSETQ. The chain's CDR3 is CASSLGLAGVRETQYF. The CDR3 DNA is TGCGCCAGCAGCCTGGGACTAGCGGGAGTTCGAGAGACCCAGTACTTC.

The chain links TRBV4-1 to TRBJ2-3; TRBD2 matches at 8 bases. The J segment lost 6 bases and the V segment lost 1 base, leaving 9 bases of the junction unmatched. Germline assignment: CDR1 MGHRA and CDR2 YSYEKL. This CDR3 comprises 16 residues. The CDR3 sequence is CASSQVLPGGADTQYF. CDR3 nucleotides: TGCGCCAGCAGCCAAGTGTTACCCGGGGGGGCTGATACGCAGTATTTT.

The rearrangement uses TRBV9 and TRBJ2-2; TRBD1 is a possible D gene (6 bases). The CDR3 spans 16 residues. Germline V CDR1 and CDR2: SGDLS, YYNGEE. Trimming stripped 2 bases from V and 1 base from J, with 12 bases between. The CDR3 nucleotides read TGTGCCAGCAGCGTTGACCCGACAGGGAACACCGGGGAGCTGTTTTTT. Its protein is CASSVDPTGNTGELFF.

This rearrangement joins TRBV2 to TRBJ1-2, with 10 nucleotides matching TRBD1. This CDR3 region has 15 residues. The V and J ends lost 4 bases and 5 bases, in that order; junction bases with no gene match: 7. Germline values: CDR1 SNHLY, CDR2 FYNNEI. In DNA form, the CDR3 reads TGTGCCAGCAGTGCCCGGACAGGGGGGCGGTATGGCTACACCTTC. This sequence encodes CASSARTGGRYGYTF.

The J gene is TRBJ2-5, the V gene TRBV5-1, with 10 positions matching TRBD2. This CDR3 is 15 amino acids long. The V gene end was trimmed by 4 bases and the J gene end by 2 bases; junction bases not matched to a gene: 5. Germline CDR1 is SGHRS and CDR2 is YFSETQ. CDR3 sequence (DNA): TGCGCCAGCAGCCCCCAGCGGGGGGGACAAGAGACCCAGTACTTC. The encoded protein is CASSPQRGGQETQYF.

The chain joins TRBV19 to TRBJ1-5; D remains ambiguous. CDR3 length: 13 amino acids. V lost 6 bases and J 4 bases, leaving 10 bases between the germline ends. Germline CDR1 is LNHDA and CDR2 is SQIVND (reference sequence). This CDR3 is CASRASFNQPQHF. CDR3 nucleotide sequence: TGTGCCAGTAGGGCCAGTTTTAATCAGCCCCAGCATTTT.

CDR3 region: CASRSPGTWGSGDEKLFF. CDR3 nucleotides: TGTGCCAGCAGGTCCCCAGGGACTTGGGGGTCAGGCGATGAAAAACTGTTTTTT. The V call is TRBV7-9, the J call TRBJ1-4, with D possibly being TRBD1 (5 bases). Germline lookup yields CDR1 SEHNR and CDR2 FQNEAQ (reference sequence). Trimming removed 6 bases at V and 6 bases at J, with 26 bases between. The CDR3 has 18 amino acids.

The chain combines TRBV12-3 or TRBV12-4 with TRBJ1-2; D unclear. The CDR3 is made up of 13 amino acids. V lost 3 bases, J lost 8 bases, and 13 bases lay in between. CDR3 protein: CASSLAAPRGYTF. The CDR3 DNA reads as TGTGCCAGCAGTTTGGCAGCCCCTAGGGGCTACACCTTC.

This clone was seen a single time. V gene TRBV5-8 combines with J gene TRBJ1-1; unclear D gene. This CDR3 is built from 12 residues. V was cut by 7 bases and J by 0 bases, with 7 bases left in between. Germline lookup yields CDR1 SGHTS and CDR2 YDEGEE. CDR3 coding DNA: TGTGCCAGCGGCAGGATGAACACTGAAGCTTTCTTT. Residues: CASGRMNTEAFF.

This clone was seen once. As DNA, the CDR3 is TGTGCCAGCTCACCAACAGGGGGGAACACTGAAGCTTTCTTT. This sequence encodes CASSPTGGNTEAFF. The rearrangement joins TRBV18 to TRBJ1-1; 8 nucleotides match TRBD1. This CDR3 comprises 14 residues. Trimming removed 2 bases from V and 1 base from J; junction bases left unmatched: 0. CDR1 KGHSH and CDR2 LQKENI come from the germline V gene. Together with reference TRBV18 and TRBJ1-1, the CDR3 gives the full variable domain: NAGVMQNPRHLVRRRGQEARLRCSPMKGHSHVYWYRQLPEEGLKFMVYLQKENIIDESGMPKERFSAEFPKEGPSILRIQQVVRGDSAAYFCASSPTGGNTEAFFGQGTRLTVV.

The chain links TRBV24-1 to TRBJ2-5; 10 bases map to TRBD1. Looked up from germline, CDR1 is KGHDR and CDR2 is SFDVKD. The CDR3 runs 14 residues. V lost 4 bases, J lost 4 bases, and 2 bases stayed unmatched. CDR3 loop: CATSERTGGETQYF. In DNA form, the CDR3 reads TGTGCCACCAGTGAAAGGACAGGGGGAGAGACCCAGTACTTC.

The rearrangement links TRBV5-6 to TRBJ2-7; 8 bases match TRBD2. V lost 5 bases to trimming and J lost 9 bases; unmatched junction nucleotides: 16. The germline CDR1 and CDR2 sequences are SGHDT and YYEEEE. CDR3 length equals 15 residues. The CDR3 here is CASRKLAELLNRQYF. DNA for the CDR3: TGTGCCAGCAGGAAACTAGCGGAACTTCTTAACCGGCAGTACTTC. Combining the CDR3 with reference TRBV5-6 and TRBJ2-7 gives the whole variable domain DAGVTQSPTHLIKTRGQQVTLRCSPKSGHDTVSWYQQALGQGPQFIFQYYEEEERQRGNFPDRFSGHQFPNYSSELNVNALLLGDSALYLCASRKLAELLNRQYFGPGTRLTVT.

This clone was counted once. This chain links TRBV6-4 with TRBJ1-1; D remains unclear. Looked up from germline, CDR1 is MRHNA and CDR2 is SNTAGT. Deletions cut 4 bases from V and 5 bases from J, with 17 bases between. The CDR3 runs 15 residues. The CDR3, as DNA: TGTGCCAGCAGTGCCCGCCTTGAGGGAGGGACTGAAGCTTTCTTT. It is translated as CASSARLEGGTEAFF.

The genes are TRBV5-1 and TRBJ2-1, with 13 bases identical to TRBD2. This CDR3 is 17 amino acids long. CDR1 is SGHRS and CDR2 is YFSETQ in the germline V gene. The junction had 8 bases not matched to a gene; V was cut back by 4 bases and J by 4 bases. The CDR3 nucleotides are TGCGCCAGCAGCCGAACTAGCGGGGGGGCGGTGTACAATGAGCAGTTCTTC. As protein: CASSRTSGGAVYNEQFF.

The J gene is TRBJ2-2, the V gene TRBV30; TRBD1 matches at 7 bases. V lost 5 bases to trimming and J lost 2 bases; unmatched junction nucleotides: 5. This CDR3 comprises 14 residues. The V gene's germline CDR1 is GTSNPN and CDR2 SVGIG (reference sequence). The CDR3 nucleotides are TGTGCCTGGCAACAGGGGATCAACACCGGGGAGCTGTTTTTT. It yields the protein CAWQQGINTGELFF.

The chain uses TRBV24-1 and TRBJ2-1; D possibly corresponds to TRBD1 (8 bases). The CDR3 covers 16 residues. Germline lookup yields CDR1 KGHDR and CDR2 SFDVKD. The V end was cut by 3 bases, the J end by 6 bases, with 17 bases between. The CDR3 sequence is CATSDNRGGSGNEQFF. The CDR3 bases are TGTGCCACCAGTGATAACAGGGGGGGTAGTGGCAATGAGCAGTTCTTC.

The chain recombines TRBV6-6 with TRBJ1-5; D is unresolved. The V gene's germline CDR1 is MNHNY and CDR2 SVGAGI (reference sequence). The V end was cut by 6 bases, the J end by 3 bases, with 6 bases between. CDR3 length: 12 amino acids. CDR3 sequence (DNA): TGTGCCAGCAGCGTTCTCAATCAGCCCCAGCATTTT. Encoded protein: CASSVLNQPQHF.

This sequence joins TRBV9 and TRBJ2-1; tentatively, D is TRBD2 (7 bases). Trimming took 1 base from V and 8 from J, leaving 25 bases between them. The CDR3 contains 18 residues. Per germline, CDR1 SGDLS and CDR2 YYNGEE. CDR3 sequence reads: CASSVWGLGGSEADEQFF. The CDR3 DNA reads TGTGCCAGCAGCGTATGGGGGCTGGGCGGGAGTGAGGCGGATGAGCAGTTCTTC.

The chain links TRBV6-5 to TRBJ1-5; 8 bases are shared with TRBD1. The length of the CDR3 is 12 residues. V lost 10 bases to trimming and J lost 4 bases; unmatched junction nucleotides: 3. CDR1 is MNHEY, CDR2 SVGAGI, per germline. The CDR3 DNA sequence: TGTGCCACCCGGACAGGGAATCAGCCCCAGCATTTT. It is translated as CATRTGNQPQHF.

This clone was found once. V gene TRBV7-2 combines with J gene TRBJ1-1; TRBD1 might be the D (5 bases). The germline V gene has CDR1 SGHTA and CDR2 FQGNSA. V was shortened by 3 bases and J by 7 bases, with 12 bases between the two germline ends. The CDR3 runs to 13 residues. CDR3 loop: CASSFTGSGEAFF. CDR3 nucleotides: TGTGCCAGCAGCTTTACAGGTTCCGGTGAAGCTTTCTTT.

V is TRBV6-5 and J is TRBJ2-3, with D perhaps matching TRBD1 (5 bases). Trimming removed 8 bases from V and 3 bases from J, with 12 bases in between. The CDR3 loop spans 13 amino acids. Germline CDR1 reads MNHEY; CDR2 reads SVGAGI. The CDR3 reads CASGRGRTDTQYF. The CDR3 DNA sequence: TGTGCCAGCGGTAGGGGCCGAACAGATACGCAGTATTTT.